This T cell receptor (beta chain) was recorded in a study of CD8+CD57+ T cells in acquired aplastic anemia. The use of genomic DNA as template underpinned the TCR beta VDJ and CDR3 profiling. TCRdb passed the reads through MiXCR, listing each CDR3 protein once. This sample yields roughly 180,000 distinct CDR3 sequences, of which approximately 46% are seen a single time; approximately 3% belongs to the top ten. Germline V gives CDR1 SGHVS, CDR2 FNYEAQ. Trimming took off 1 base at V and 6 bases at J, with 10 bases between the two ends. This CDR3 spans 13 amino acids. This clonotype was seen a handful of times.

The sample was sorted CD4+, CD8+, or CD8+CD57+ T cells (not recorded which) from PBMCs. V usage is TRBV7-6 and J usage is TRBJ2-7; D gene unclear. The receptor was derived from a human donor in good health. The CDR3 region has the DNA TGTGCCAGCAGCTTAGGTCAGACAAGCGAGCAGTACTTC. Residues: CASSLGQTSEQYF.